Shown below are 30 T cell receptor beta chains from a single sample sequenced in a study of human versus mouse CDR3 diversity and MHC coevolution. Assay: immunoSEQ multiplex PCR; the TCRdb copy retains only in-frame clones and omits some. Of some 82,000 clones detected, approximately 92% appear once; the ten largest clones hold roughly 1.3%. The sequenced material came from naive CD4+ T cells from blood. Indicated subset: CD45RO-negative CD62L-positive naive CD4 T cells. All receptors come from a person aged 30-70 years in good health.

The gene calls are TRBV18 and TRBJ2-7; D remains ambiguous. The CDR3 loop spans 16 amino acids. Germline CDR1 is KGHSH and CDR2 is LQKENI. The V gene lost 3 bases and the J gene lost 6 bases, with 21 bases spanning the gap. This chain's CDR3 is CASSPLKGPGFFEQYF. The CDR3 DNA follows: TGTGCCAGCTCACCCTTAAAAGGTCCCGGGTTCTTCGAGCAGTACTTC.

The rearrangement joins TRBV2 to TRBJ2-2, with D possibly matching TRBD2 (5 bases). Trimming shortened V by 3 bases and J by 1 base, and 9 bases separated the two germline ends. The CDR3 has 15 residues. Germline loops: CDR1 SNHLY, CDR2 FYNNEI. As DNA, the CDR3 is TGTGCCAGCAGTGAGGAGGCCTTGAACACCGGGGAGCTGTTTTTT. Amino acids: CASSEEALNTGELFF. The full variable domain, with the rest looked up from reference TRBV2 and TRBJ2-2, is EPEVTQTPSHQVTQMGQEVILRCVPISNHLYFYWYRQILGQKVEFLVSFYNNEISEKSEIFDDQFSVERPDGSNFTLKIRSTKLEDSAMYFCASSEEALNTGELFFGEGSRLTVL.

This chain connects TRBV11-2 to TRBJ2-2; a possible D gene is TRBD1 (7 bases). The ends were cut back, 6 bases at V and 3 bases at J, with 14 bases in the middle. The CDR3 has 15 residues. Germline lookup yields CDR1 SGHAT and CDR2 FQNNGV. This CDR3 reads CASSPEGADTGELFF. CDR3 DNA sequence: TGTGCCAGCAGTCCGGAGGGGGCGGACACCGGGGAGCTGTTTTTT.

V gene TRBV27 combines with J gene TRBJ1-6, with a tentative D call TRBD1 (6 bases). Per the germline V gene, CDR1 is MNHEY and CDR2 is SMNVEV (reference sequence). This CDR3 has 16 amino acids. Deletions cut 7 bases from V and 7 bases from J, with 20 bases between. The chain's CDR3 is CASTFLQGWGNSPLHF. The CDR3 nucleotides read TGTGCCAGCACCTTCCTACAGGGCTGGGGGAATTCACCCCTCCACTTT.

The V call is TRBV7-3, the J call TRBJ2-7, with D possibly being TRBD1 (7 bases). V lost 4 bases and J 4 bases, leaving 17 bases between the germline ends. CDR1 is SGHTA and CDR2 is FQGTGA in the germline V gene. This CDR3 region has 15 residues. CDR3 amino acids: CASSSYRGGLYEQYF. CDR3 bases: TGTGCCAGCAGCTCCTACAGGGGAGGATTATACGAGCAGTACTTC. Full variable domain (remainder filled in from reference TRBV7-3 and TRBJ2-7): GAGVSQTPSNKVTEKGKYVELRCDPISGHTALYWYRQSLGQGPEFLIYFQGTGAADDSGLPNDRFFAVRPEGSVSTLKIQRTERGDSAVYLCASSSYRGGLYEQYFGPGTRLTVT.

This chain joins TRBV5-1 and TRBJ1-2; D unclear. The CDR3 spans 12 residues. The V gene lost 7 bases and the J gene lost 2 bases, with 9 bases spanning the gap. The germline V gene encodes CDR1 SGHRS and CDR2 YFSETQ. The CDR3 loop reads CASSTDNYGYTF. CDR3 nucleotide sequence: TGCGCCAGCTCCACAGACAACTATGGCTACACCTTC.

This chain connects TRBV9 to TRBJ2-3; D perhaps matches TRBD1 (7 bases). CDR1 is SGDLS and CDR2 is YYNGEE in the germline V gene. Trimming left V 4 bases short and J 6 bases short, with 12 bases between. CDR3 length: 13 residues. CDR3 nucleotides: TGTGCCAGCAGCCCAGGGGGGAGCGATACGCAGTATTTT. The encoded protein is CASSPGGSDTQYF.

The rearrangement joins TRBV7-8 to TRBJ2-7, with 10 bases lining up with TRBD1. The CDR3 loop spans 17 amino acids. Germline-derived CDR1 and CDR2 are SGHVS and FQNEAQ. Trimming removed 0 bases from V and 4 bases from J; junction bases left unmatched: 9. CDR3 nucleotides: TGTGCCAGCAGCTTAGCGGCTAGGGGACAGGGGATTTACGAGCAGTACTTC. Protein sequence: CASSLAARGQGIYEQYF.

The J gene is TRBJ1-5, the V gene TRBV7-8; the match to TRBD1 covers 9 bases. Losses at the gene ends were 4 bases for V and 6 bases for J; bases not matched to a gene: 13. Germline CDR1 SGHVS, CDR2 FQNEAQ. The CDR3 runs 17 residues. DNA of the CDR3: TGTGCCAGCAGCTCAATAGCCGAGACAGGGGGGGCTCAGCCCCAGCATTTT. Amino acid sequence: CASSSIAETGGAQPQHF.

The rearrangement links TRBV6-5 to TRBJ1-2; 11 nucleotides agree with TRBD1. Germline V gives CDR1 MNHEY, CDR2 SVGAGI. This CDR3 is 15 amino acids long. The V segment lost 7 bases and the J segment 8 bases; nucleotides outside the gene matches: 12. The CDR3 DNA reads as TGTGCCAGCATCAAACCGGGACAGGGGGGAGGGGGCTACACCTTC. This translates into CASIKPGQGGGGYTF.

V is TRBV28 and J is TRBJ2-5; D might be TRBD1 (5 bases). The end of the DNA is better explained by TRBJ2-7, so the J call may be wrong. CDR1 is MDHEN and CDR2 is SYDVKM in the germline V gene. CDR3 length equals 14 residues. The CDR3 here is CASSLARVGGEQYF. The CDR3 nucleotides are TGTGCCAGCAGTTTGGCCAGGGTAGGCGGCGAGCAGTACTTC.

The chain couples TRBV25-1 to TRBJ1-2; D perhaps matches TRBD1 (5 bases). V was shortened by 2 bases and J by 6 bases, with 16 bases between the two germline ends. In germline, CDR1 is MGHDK, CDR2 SYGVNS. This CDR3 comprises 15 residues. The CDR3 sequence is CASSENGREEDGYTF. DNA of the CDR3: TGTGCCAGCAGTGAAAACGGCAGGGAGGAGGATGGCTACACCTTC.

This sequence joins TRBV18 and TRBJ2-2, with 7 bases fitting TRBD2. The CDR3 totals 14 residues. The V segment lost 8 bases and the J segment 1 base; nucleotides outside the gene matches: 4. Germline loops: CDR1 KGHSH, CDR2 LQKENI. The CDR3 reads CASQAGRNTGELFF. In nucleotides, the CDR3 is TGTGCCAGCCAAGCGGGACGGAACACCGGGGAGCTGTTTTTT.

The chain has TRBV2 and TRBJ2-3; tentatively, D is TRBD1 (7 bases). The CDR3 contains 14 residues. V was shortened by 6 bases and J by 6 bases, with 16 bases between the two germline ends. The germline V gene encodes CDR1 SNHLY and CDR2 FYNNEI. The CDR3 sequence is CASRRDSGVDTQYF. The CDR3 coding sequence is TGTGCCAGCAGGCGGGACAGTGGGGTGGATACGCAGTATTTT.

This chain joins TRBV4-3 and TRBJ1-4, with 8 bases that match TRBD1. Germline V gives CDR1 LGHNA, CDR2 YSLEER. The CDR3 extends over 16 amino acids. V shed 2 bases, J shed 6 bases, and the junction held 8 bases outside the gene matches. The DNA of the CDR3 is TGCGCCAGCAGCCAACTCCAGGGGGCGCTTGATGAAAAACTGTTTTTT. It is translated as CASSQLQGALDEKLFF.

V and J are TRBV30 and TRBJ2-4, with 9 bases lining up with TRBD2. Germline values: CDR1 GTSNPN, CDR2 SVGIG (reference sequence). This CDR3 has 17 amino acids. The CDR3 reads CRILGGGGPRAKNIQYF. The CDR3 DNA is TGTCGAATCCTCGGCGGGGGGGGGCCGAGAGCCAAAAACATTCAGTACTTC.

The chain links TRBV6-5 to TRBJ1-6; 7 bases align to TRBD1. Looked up from germline, CDR1 is MNHEY and CDR2 is SVGAGI. Unmatched junction bases numbered 3, after V lost 5 bases and J lost 5 bases. The CDR3 loop spans 14 amino acids. CDR3: CASSLRGNNSPLHF. The DNA of the CDR3 is TGTGCCAGCAGTCTCAGGGGGAATAATTCACCCCTCCACTTT.

The chain employs TRBV5-8 and TRBJ2-1; TRBD1 aligns across 7 bases. V dropped 3 bases and J dropped 4; count of bases not matched to a gene: 10. Germline CDR1 SGHTS, CDR2 YDEGEE. CDR3 size: 16 residues. CDR3 in DNA: TGTGCCAGCAGCTCGCGGAACAGGGGAAATTACAATGAGCAGTTCTTC. It specifies CASSSRNRGNYNEQFF.

This chain uses TRBV7-2 with TRBJ2-1, with 9 bases aligning to TRBD2. The CDR3 extends over 17 amino acids. Germline values: CDR1 SGHTA, CDR2 FQGNSA. Trimming removed 2 bases from V and 4 bases from J; junction bases left unmatched: 9. The CDR3 sequence: CASSLRRGGAWYNEQFF. The CDR3 DNA reads TGTGCCAGCAGCTTAAGGCGCGGGGGGGCATGGTACAATGAGCAGTTCTTC.

The chain employs TRBV5-1 and TRBJ2-1, with 11 bases fitting TRBD2. The CDR3 has 16 amino acids. Germline loops: CDR1 SGHRS, CDR2 YFSETQ. After removal of 0 bases from V and 3 bases from J, the junction contained 2 bases not matched to a gene. CDR3 in DNA: TGCGCCAGCAGCTTGGACACTAGCGGGAGCTACAATGAGCAGTTCTTC. Residues: CASSLDTSGSYNEQFF.

The chain carries TRBV12-5 and TRBJ1-1; 9 bases line up with TRBD1. Trimming removed 5 bases from V and 4 bases from J; junction bases left unmatched: 11. The length of the CDR3 is 16 residues. Looked up from germline, CDR1 is LGHNT and CDR2 is FRNRAP. This CDR3 is CASGPRDRVRITEAFF. CDR3 sequence (DNA): TGTGCTAGTGGTCCCCGGGACAGGGTGAGGATCACTGAAGCTTTCTTT.

This sequence joins TRBV7-6 and TRBJ1-6; 9 bases align to TRBD1. V lost 1 base to trimming and J lost 10 bases; unmatched junction nucleotides: 5. Per germline, CDR1 SGHVS and CDR2 FNYEAQ. The length of the CDR3 is 15 residues. In DNA form, the CDR3 reads TGTGCCAGCAGCTTAGGGGACAGGGTCCAATCACCCCTCCACTTT. This sequence encodes CASSLGDRVQSPLHF.

This chain links TRBV6-5 with TRBJ1-2; D is unclear. The CDR3 has 14 amino acids. CDR1 is MNHEY and CDR2 is SVGAGI in the germline V gene. The V end lost 6 bases, the J end lost 3 bases, and 14 bases lay between the germline ends. The CDR3 sequence is CASSNIDTYYGYTF. CDR3 DNA: TGTGCCAGCAGCAATATAGACACCTACTATGGCTACACCTTC.

This clone was seen a handful of times. The chain employs TRBV6-5 and TRBJ2-7, with D possibly matching TRBD1 (6 bases). Germline V lookup: CDR1 MNHEY, CDR2 SVGAGI. CDR3 size: 12 residues. The V gene lost 6 bases and the J gene lost 1 base, with 7 bases spanning the gap. The CDR3 sequence is CASRTGSYEQYF. As DNA, the CDR3 is TGTGCCAGCAGGACAGGTTCCTACGAGCAGTACTTC.

The rearrangement links TRBV7-2 to TRBJ1-2, with 8 bases fitting TRBD1. The length of the CDR3 is 15 residues. CDR1 is SGHTA, CDR2 FQGNSA, per germline. The ends lost 1 base at V and 7 bases at J; junction bases unmatched: 8. CDR3 nucleotides: TGTGCCAGCAGCTTAGATGGCCGGACAGGGTCTGGCTACACCTTC. Protein sequence: CASSLDGRTGSGYTF.

The gene calls are TRBV9 and TRBJ1-2, with a tentative D call TRBD1 (5 bases). V was trimmed by 3 bases and J by 4 bases, leaving 10 bases between them. Per germline, CDR1 SGDLS and CDR2 YYNGEE. This CDR3 is 13 amino acids long. CDR3 sequence (DNA): TGTGCCAGCAGCGCCGCGGGGCGCTATGGCTACACCTTC. Translation gives CASSAAGRYGYTF.

In DNA, the CDR3 is TGTGCCAGTACCTTCACAGGGACGGAGACCCAGTACTTC. Amino acid sequence: CASTFTGTETQYF. V usage is TRBV19 and J usage is TRBJ2-5, with D perhaps matching TRBD1 (6 bases). Trimming cost V 7 bases and J 5 bases, with 14 bases left between them. Germline V gene lookup returns CDR1 LNHDA and CDR2 SQIVND (reference sequence). The CDR3 has 13 amino acids. Together with reference TRBV19 and TRBJ2-5, the CDR3 gives the full variable domain: DGGITQSPKYLFRKEGQNVTLSCEQNLNHDAMYWYRQDPGQGLRLIYYSQIVNDFQKGDIAEGYSVSREKKESFPLTVTSAQKNPTAFYLCASTFTGTETQYFGPGTRLLVL.

The gene calls are TRBV6-5 and TRBJ2-5; the match to TRBD1 covers 7 bases. Germline V gene data show CDR1 as MNHEY and CDR2 as SVGAGI. V lost 5 bases and J lost 1; bases outside the gene matches: 4. This CDR3 spans 14 amino acids. CDR3 bases: TGTGCCAGCAGTGAAGGGGGCAGCCAAGAGACCCAGTACTTC. It translates to CASSEGGSQETQYF.

J is TRBJ2-7 and V is TRBV4-3; TRBD1 matches 7 bases. CDR1 is LGHNA and CDR2 is YSLEER in the germline V gene. The CDR3 spans 15 residues. V lost 0 bases to trimming and J lost 3 bases; unmatched junction nucleotides: 5. CDR3 DNA: TGCGCCAGCAGCCAAGACAAAGACAGGGACTACGAGCAGTACTTC. Its translation: CASSQDKDRDYEQYF.

The chain links TRBV5-6 to TRBJ1-4; D gene uncertain. V lost 0 bases and J 13 bases, leaving 10 bases between the germline ends. This CDR3 comprises 12 residues. CDR1 SGHDT and CDR2 YYEEEE come from the germline V gene. The CDR3 nucleotides read TGTGCCAGCAGCTTGGAGCCGGGGAGACTGTTTTTT. Encoded protein: CASSLEPGRLFF. The whole variable domain, filled in from reference TRBV5-6 and TRBJ1-4, reads DAGVTQSPTHLIKTRGQQVTLRCSPKSGHDTVSWYQQALGQGPQFIFQYYEEEERQRGNFPDRFSGHQFPNYSSELNVNALLLGDSALYLCASSLEPGRLFFGSGTQLSVL.